The clone carrying this T cell receptor (beta chain) was seen repeatedly, ten times or more. This entry belongs to a study of T-cell reconstitution after alpha-beta-depleted transplantation in children. Researchers prepared the TCRbeta library using unique molecular identifiers, the study reports. TCRdb re-derived calls from the PCR reads in MiXCR, one entry per CDR3 protein. The table shows 190,000 or so distinct CDR3 sequences, with about 14% occurring only once. The CDR3 loop spans 14 amino acids. The V gene lost 7 bases and the J gene lost 4 bases, with 14 bases spanning the gap. The source of this sequence is a human donor who donated a stem cell graft to a child with acute lymphoblastic leukemia. This specimen was PBMCs from the stem cell graft donor, taken from the stem cell graft. The chain joins TRBV12-3 or TRBV12-4 to TRBJ1-3; tentatively, D is TRBD1 (5 bases). In DNA form, the CDR3 reads TGTGCCAGCATCCTTGGGGGAGCCGGAAACACCATATATTTT. As protein: CASILGGAGNTIYF.